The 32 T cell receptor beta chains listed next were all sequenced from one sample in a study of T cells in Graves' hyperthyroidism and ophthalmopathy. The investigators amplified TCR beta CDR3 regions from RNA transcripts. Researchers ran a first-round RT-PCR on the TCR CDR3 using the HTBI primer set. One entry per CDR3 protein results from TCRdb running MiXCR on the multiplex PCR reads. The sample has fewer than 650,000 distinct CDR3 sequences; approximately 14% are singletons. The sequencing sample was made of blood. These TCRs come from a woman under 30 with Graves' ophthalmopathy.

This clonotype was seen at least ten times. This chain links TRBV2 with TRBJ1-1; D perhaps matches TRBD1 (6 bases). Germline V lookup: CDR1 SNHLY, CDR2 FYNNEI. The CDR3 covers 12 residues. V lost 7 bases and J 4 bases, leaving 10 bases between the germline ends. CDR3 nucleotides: TGTGCCAGCATGACAGGAGTCACTGAAGCTTTCTTT. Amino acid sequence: CASMTGVTEAFF.

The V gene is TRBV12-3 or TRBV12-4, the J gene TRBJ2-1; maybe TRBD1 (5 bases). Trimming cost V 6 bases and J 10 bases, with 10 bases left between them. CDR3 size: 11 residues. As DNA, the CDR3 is TGTGCCAGCAGCACATCAGGGGAGCAGTTCTTC. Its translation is CASSTSGEQFF.

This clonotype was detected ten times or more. The CDR3, as DNA: TGTGCCAGCACCCTAGGTGGACAGGGGAACACCGGGGAGCTGTTTTTT. Its translation is CASTLGGQGNTGELFF. The chain joins TRBV28 to TRBJ2-2, with TRBD1 matching over 8 bases. Germline loops: CDR1 MDHEN, CDR2 SYDVKM. Trimming at V came to 7 bases and at J to 1 base, leaving 8 bases not matched to a gene. The CDR3 length is 16 residues. The variable domain in full, with the rest retrieved from reference TRBV28 and TRBJ2-2, is DVKVTQSSRYLVKRTGEKVFLECVQDMDHENMFWYRQDPGLGLRLIYFSYDVKMKEKGDIPEGYSVSREKKERFSLILESASTNQTSMYLCASTLGGQGNTGELFFGEGSRLTVL.

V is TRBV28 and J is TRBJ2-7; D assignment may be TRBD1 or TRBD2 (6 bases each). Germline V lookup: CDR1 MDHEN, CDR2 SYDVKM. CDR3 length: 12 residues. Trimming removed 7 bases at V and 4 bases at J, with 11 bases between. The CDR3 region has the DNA TGTGCCAGCAATGAGGGGGGTTACGAGCAGTACTTC. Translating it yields CASNEGGYEQYF.

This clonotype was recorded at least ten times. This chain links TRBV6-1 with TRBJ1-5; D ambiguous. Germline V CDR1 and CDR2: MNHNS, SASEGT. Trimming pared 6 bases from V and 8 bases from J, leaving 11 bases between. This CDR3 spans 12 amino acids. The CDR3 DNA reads TGTGCCAGCAGGTATAGTTTTGAGCCCCAGCATTTT. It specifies CASRYSFEPQHF.

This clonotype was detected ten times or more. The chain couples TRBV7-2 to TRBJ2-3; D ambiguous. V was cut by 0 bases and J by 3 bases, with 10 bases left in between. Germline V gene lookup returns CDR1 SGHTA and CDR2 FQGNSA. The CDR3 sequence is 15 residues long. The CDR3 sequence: CASSLAPNPTDTQYF. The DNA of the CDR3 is TGTGCCAGCAGCTTAGCGCCTAATCCGACAGATACGCAGTATTTT.

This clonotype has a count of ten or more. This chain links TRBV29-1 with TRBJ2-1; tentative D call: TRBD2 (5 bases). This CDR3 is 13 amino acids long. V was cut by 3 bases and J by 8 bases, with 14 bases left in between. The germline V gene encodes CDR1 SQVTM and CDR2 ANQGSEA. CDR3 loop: CSVEPSGGDEQFF. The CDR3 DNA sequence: TGCAGCGTTGAGCCTAGTGGAGGTGATGAGCAGTTCTTC.

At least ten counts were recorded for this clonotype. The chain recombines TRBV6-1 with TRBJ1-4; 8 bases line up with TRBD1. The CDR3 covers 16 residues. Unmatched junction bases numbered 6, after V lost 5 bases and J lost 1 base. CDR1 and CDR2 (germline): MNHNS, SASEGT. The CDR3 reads CASSTDRVGTNEKLFF. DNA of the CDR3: TGTGCCAGCAGTACGGACAGGGTCGGAACTAATGAAAAACTGTTTTTT.

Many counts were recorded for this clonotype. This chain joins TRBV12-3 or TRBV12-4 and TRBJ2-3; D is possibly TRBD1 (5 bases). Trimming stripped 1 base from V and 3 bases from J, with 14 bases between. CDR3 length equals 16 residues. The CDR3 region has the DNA TGTGCCAGCAGTTTAGGGGCAGGGAAGAGGACAGATACGCAGTATTTT. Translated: CASSLGAGKRTDTQYF.

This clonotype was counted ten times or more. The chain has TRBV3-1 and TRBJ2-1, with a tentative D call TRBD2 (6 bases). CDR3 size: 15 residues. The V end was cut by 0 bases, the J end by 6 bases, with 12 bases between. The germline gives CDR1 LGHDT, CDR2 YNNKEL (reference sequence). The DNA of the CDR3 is TGTGCCAGCAGCCAAGAACCGCGCGGGACCAATGAGCAGTTCTTC. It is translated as CASSQEPRGTNEQFF.

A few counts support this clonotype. The DNA for the CDR3 is TGTGCCAGCCAGGGACTCACTTATGAGCAGTTCTTC. Protein: CASQGLTYEQFF. The chain is built from TRBV6-1 and TRBJ2-1, with D perhaps TRBD2 (6 bases). With 8 bases removed from V and 8 bases from J, the gap between germline ends came to 13 bases. The V gene's germline CDR1 is MNHNS and CDR2 SASEGT. This CDR3 has 12 residues.

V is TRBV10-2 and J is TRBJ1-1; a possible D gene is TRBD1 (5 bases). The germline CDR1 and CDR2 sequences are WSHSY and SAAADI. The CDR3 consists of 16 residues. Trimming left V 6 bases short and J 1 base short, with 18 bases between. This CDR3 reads CASSPSRGEGNTEAFF. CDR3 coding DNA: TGCGCCAGCAGCCCTTCCCGGGGGGAGGGGAACACTGAAGCTTTCTTT.

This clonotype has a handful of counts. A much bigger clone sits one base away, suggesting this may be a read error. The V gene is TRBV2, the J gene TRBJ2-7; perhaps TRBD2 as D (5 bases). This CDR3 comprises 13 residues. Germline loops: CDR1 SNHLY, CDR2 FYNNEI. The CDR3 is CASEVGVTYEQHF. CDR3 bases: TGTGCCAGCGAGGTCGGGGTGACCTACGAGCAGCACTTC.

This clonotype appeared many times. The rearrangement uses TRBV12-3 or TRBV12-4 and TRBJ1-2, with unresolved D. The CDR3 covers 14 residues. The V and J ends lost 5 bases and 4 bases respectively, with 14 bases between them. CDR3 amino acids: CASSRSNRGYGYTF. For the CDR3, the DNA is TGTGCCAGCAGTAGGTCAAACAGAGGCTATGGCTACACCTTC.

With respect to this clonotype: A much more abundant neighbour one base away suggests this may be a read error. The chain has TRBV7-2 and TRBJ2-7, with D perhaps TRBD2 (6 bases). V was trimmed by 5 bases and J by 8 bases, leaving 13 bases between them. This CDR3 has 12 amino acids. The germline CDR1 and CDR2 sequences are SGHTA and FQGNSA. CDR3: CASSPRGHKQYF. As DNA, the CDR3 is TGTGCCAGCAGCCCGCGGGGCCACAAGCAGTACTTC.

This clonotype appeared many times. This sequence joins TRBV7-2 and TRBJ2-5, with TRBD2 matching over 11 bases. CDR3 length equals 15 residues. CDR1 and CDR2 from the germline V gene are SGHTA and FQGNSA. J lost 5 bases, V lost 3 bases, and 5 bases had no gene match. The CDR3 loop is CASSFVAGGGETQYF. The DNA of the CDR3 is TGTGCCAGCAGCTTCGTAGCGGGAGGGGGTGAGACCCAGTACTTC.

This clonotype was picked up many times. The CDR3 DNA follows: TGTGCCAGCAGTTTAGAGGTTTGGGACAGCTACGAGCAGTACTTC. Its translation: CASSLEVWDSYEQYF. J is TRBJ2-7 and V is TRBV12-3 or TRBV12-4; TRBD1 matches at 7 bases. The V and J ends lost 1 base and 3 bases, in that order; junction bases with no gene match: 6. CDR3 size: 15 residues.

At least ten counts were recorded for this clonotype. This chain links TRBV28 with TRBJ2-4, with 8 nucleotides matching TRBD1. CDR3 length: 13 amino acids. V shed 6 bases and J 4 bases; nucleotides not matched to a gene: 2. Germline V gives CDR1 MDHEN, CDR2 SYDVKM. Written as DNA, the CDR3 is TGTGCCAGCAGCAGGGGGCGGAAAAACATTCAGTACTTC. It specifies CASSRGRKNIQYF.

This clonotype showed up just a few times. The CDR3 nucleotides are TGCAGTGCTAGACCGCTTAGGCAGGAGAACACCGGGGAGCTGTTTTTT. Its translation: CSARPLRQENTGELFF. This chain uses TRBV20-1 with TRBJ2-2; D gene unclear. CDR1 DFQATT and CDR2 SNEGSKA come from the germline V gene (reference sequence). The CDR3 loop spans 16 amino acids. V was shortened by 2 bases and J by 1 base, with 14 bases between the two germline ends.

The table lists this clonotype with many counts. The CDR3 region has the DNA TGTGCCAGCTCACCGAGGGACGGAGCTAATGAAAAACTGTTTTTT. Encoded protein: CASSPRDGANEKLFF. The chain links TRBV18 to TRBJ1-4; D perhaps matches TRBD1 (5 bases). This CDR3 spans 15 amino acids. V lost 3 bases and J lost 3, with 11 bases in between. Germline CDR1 reads KGHSH; CDR2 reads LQKENI.

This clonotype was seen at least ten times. The CDR3: CASSLGGDSNYEQYF. The CDR3 DNA is TGTGCCAGCAGTCTCGGGGGGGACAGTAACTACGAGCAGTACTTC. The V and J genes are TRBV2 and TRBJ2-7, with a tentative D call TRBD2 (8 bases). The CDR3 is 15 amino acids. The ends were cut back, 5 bases at V and 3 bases at J, with 17 bases in the middle. CDR1 is SNHLY and CDR2 is FYNNEI in the germline V gene.

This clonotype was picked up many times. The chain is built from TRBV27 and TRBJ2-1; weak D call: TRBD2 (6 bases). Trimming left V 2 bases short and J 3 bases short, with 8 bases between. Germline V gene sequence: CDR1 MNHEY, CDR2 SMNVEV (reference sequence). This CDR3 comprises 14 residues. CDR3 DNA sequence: TGTGCCAGCAGTTTAGGGACTGTCTACAATGAGCAGTTCTTC. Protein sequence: CASSLGTVYNEQFF.

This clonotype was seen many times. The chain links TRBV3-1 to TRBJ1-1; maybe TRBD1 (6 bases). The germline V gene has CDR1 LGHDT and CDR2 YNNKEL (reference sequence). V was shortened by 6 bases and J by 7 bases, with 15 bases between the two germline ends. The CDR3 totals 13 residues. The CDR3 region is CASRTNIRGEAFF. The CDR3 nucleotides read TGTGCCAGCAGGACGAACATCAGGGGTGAAGCTTTCTTT.

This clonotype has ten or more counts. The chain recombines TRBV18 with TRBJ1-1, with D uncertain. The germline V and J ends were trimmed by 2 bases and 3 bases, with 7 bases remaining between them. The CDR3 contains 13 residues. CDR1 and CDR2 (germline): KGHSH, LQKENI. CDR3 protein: CASSPTSDTEAFF. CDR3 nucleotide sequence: TGTGCCAGCTCACCAACGTCGGACACTGAAGCTTTCTTT.

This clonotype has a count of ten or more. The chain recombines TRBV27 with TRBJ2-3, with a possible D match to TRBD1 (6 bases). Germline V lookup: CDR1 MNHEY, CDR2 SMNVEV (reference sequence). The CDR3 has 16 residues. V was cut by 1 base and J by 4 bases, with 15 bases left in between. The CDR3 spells CASSLYSTGNADTQYF. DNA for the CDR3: TGTGCCAGCAGTTTATATTCTACAGGGAACGCAGATACGCAGTATTTT.

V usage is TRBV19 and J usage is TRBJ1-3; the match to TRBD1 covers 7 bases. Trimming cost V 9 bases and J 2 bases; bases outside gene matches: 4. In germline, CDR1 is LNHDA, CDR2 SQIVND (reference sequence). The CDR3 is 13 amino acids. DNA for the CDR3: TGTGCCAGCCAGACAGGGCCTGGAAACACCATATATTTT. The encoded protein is CASQTGPGNTIYF.

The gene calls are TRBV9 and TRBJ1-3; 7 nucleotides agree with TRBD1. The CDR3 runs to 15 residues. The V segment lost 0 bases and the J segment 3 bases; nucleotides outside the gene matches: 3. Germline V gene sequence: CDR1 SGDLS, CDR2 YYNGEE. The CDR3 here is CASSVGTGDGNTIYF. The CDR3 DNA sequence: TGTGCCAGCAGCGTAGGTACAGGGGATGGAAACACCATATATTTT.

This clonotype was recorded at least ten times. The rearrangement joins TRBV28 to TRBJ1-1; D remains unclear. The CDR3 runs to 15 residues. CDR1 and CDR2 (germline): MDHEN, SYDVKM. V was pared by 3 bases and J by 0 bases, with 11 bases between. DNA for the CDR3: TGTGCCAGCAGTTTGAGACACATCCTGAACACTGAAGCTTTCTTT. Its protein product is CASSLRHILNTEAFF.

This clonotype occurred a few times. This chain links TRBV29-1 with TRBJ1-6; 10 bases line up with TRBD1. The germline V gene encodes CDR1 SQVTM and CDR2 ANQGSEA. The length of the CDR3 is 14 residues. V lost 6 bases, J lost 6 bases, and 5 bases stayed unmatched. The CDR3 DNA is TGCAGCGTGAGAGGACAGGGGGGTAATTCACCCCTCCACTTT. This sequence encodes CSVRGQGGNSPLHF.

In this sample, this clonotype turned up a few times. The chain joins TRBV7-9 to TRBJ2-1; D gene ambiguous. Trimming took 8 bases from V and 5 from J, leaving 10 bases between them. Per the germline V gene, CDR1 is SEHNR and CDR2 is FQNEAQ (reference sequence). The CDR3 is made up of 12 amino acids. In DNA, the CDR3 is TGTGCCAGCGGACGGATAAACAATGAGCAGTTCTTC. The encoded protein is CASGRINNEQFF.

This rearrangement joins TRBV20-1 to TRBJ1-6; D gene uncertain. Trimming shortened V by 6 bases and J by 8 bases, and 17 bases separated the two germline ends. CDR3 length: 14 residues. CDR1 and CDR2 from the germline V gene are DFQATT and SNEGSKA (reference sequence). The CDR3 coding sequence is TGCAGTGCGGGTCCCGGAACCACAGATTCACCCCTCCACTTT. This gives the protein CSAGPGTTDSPLHF.

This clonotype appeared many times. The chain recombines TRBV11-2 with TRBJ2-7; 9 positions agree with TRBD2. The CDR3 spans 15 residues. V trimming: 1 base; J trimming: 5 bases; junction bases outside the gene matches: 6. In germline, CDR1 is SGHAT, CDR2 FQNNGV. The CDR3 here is CASSLGISGSHEQYF. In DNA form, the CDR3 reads TGTGCCAGCAGCTTAGGTATTAGCGGGAGCCACGAGCAGTACTTC.